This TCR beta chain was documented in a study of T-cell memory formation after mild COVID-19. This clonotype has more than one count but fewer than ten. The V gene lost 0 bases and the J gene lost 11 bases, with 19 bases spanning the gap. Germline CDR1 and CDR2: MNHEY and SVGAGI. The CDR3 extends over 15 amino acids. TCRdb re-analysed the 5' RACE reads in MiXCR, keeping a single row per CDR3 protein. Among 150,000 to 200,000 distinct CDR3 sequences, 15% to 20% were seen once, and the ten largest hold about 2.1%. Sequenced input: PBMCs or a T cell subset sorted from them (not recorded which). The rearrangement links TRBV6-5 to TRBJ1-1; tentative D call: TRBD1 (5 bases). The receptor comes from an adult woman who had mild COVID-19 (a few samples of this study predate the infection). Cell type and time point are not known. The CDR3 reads CASSYSKGADVQAFF. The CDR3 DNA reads TGTGCCAGCAGTTACTCGAAAGGGGCAGATGTACAGGCTTTCTTT.